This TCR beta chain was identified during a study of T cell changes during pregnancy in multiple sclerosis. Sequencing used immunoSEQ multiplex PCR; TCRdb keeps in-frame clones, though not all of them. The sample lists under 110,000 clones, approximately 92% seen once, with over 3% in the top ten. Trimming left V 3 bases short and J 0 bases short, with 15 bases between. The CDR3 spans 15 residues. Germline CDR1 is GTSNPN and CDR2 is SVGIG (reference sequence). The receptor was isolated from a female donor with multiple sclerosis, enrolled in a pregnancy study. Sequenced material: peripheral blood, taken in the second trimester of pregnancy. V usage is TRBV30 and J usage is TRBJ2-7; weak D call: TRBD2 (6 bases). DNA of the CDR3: TGTGCCTGGAGCTCGATAGGGCGGGGCTCCTACGAGCAGTACTTC. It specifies CAWSSIGRGSYEQYF.